A selection of T cell receptor beta chains follows, all from one sample in a study of vaccination and CD4 T cells after COVID-19. For these receptors, no antigen is known. TCRdb ran MiXCR on the PCR reads and lists one entry per CDR3 protein. The repertoire holds under 13,000 distinct CDR3 sequences, approximately 25% seen once, with approximately 25% in the top ten. This specimen was CD4+ T cells from blood, cultured in vitro, taken after SARS-CoV-2 vaccination. The receptors were sampled from a human donor who had recovered from COVID-19. Both conserved end residues are part of each CDR3. A D gene is named only where the DNA matches it firmly. For some rows the clone size is stated as once, few or many, or as a class when expanded; others skip it.

size	D	V	J	CDR3	DNA
.	TRBD1	TRBV11-3	TRBJ2-3	CASSPPGDRVDTQYF	TGTGCCAGCAGCCCCCCAGGGGACAGGGTGGATACGCAGTATTTT
few	.	TRBV20-1	TRBJ2-6	CSAQKFSGANVLTF	TGCAGTGCCCAGAAATTCTCTGGGGCCAACGTCCTGACTTTC
.	.	TRBV2	TRBJ2-5	CASSREQETQYF	TGTGCCAGCAGTAGGGAACAAGAGACCCAGTACTTC
few	TRBD1	TRBV15	TRBJ2-7	CATSIQRDSYYEQYF	TGTGCCACCAGCATCCAAAGGGACAGCTACTACGAGCAGTACTTC
.	.	TRBV11-3	TRBJ2-1	CASSLHNEQFF	TGTGCCAGCAGCTTACACAATGAGCAGTTCTTC
.	.	TRBV7-9	TRBJ2-3	CASSLDSTGGTDTQYF	TGTGCCAGCAGCTTAGATTCCACGGGGGGCACAGATACGCAGTATTTT
.	.	TRBV10-2	TRBJ1-3	CASSESTGNTIYF	TGCGCCAGCAGTGAGTCCACCGGAAACACCATATATTTT
medium-sized	.	TRBV20-1	TRBJ2-5	CSAQLGETQYF	TGCAGTGCGCAGCTCGGGGAGACCCAGTACTTC
.	TRBD1	TRBV19	TRBJ1-5	CASSIEGRGTSNQPQHF	TGTGCCAGTAGTATAGAAGGCAGGGGGACTAGCAATCAGCCCCAGCATTTT
few	.	TRBV7-8	TRBJ2-3	CASSASTDTQYF	TGTGCCAGCAGCGCCTCTACAGATACGCAGTATTTT
few	TRBD2	TRBV7-2	TRBJ2-1	CASSLGASGSQNEQFF	TGTGCCAGCAGCTTAGGGGCTAGCGGGAGCCAAAATGAGCAGTTCTTC
.	TRBD2	TRBV6-5	TRBJ2-3	CASSYLGGVSTDTQYF	TGTGCCAGCAGTTACCTGGGAGGGGTTAGCACAGATACGCAGTATTTT
.	TRBD1	TRBV24-1	TRBJ2-7	CATSGRDSNYEQYF	TGTGCCACCAGTGGAAGGGACAGCAACTACGAGCAGTACTTC
.	TRBD1	TRBV7-9	TRBJ1-1	CASSLTGGTEAFF	TGTGCCAGCAGCTTAACAGGGGGGACTGAAGCTTTCTTT
few	.	TRBV20-1	TRBJ1-3	CSARVTSGNTIYF	TGCAGTGCTAGGGTTACCTCTGGAAACACCATATATTTT
.	TRBD1	TRBV28	TRBJ1-1	CASSSPRDRVNTEAFF	TGTGCCAGCAGTTCGCCGAGGGACAGGGTGAACACTGAAGCTTTCTTT
few	.	TRBV20-1	TRBJ1-1	CSARNVPEAFF	TGCAGTGCTAGAAATGTCCCTGAAGCTTTCTTT
.	.	TRBV28	TRBJ2-1	CASSIDRYNEQFF	TGTGCCAGCAGTATTGACAGATACAATGAGCAGTTCTTC